This T cell receptor (beta chain) appears in the sequencing data of a study of early T cells in non-severe SARS-CoV-2 infection. About the study: Sequencing targeted bulk RNA from unsorted whole blood, leaving chains unpaired. Study-wide findings and caveats: Using VDJdb, the matching emphasized anti-spike CD8 responses while missing private and CD4 specificities.

Comments on this clonotype: The antigen is undetermined.

Unique molecular identifiers were added to individual cDNA molecules. TCRdb itself ran the 5' RACE reads through MiXCR, one entry per CDR3 protein. Among about 76,000 distinct CDR3 sequences listed, more than 10% were seen once. V was clipped by 5 bases and J by 6 bases, with 17 bases between them. There are 15 residues in the CDR3. Germline V gives CDR1 MDHEN, CDR2 SYDVKM. The rearrangement uses TRBV28 and TRBJ2-4; D may be TRBD2 (6 bases). Sequenced: whole blood. The origin of this receptor is an adult who was a healthcare worker with PCR-confirmed SARS-CoV-2 infection or an uninfected control (not recorded which). The CDR3 spells CASSPPGGAGNIQYF. The CDR3 DNA sequence: TGTGCCAGCAGTCCCCCCGGCGGGGCGGGAAACATTCAGTACTTC.